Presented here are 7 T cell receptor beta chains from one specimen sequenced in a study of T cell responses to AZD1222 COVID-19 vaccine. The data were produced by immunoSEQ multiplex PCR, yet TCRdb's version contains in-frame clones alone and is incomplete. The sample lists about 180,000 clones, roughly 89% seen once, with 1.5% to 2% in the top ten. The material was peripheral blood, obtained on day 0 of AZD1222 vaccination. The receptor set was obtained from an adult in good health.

The CDR3 protein is CASSYSQGNQPQHF. The CDR3 coding sequence is TGTGCCAGCAGTTACTCTCAGGGGAATCAGCCCCAGCATTTT. The genes are TRBV6-5 and TRBJ1-5; perhaps TRBD1 as D (6 bases). Germline CDR1 MNHEY, CDR2 SVGAGI. The germline V and J ends were trimmed by 0 bases and 4 bases, with 7 bases remaining between them. This CDR3 has 14 amino acids.

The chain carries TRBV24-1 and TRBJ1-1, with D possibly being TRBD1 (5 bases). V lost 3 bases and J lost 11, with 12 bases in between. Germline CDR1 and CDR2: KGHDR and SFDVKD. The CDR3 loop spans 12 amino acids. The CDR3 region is CATSDLQEKAFF. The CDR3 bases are TGTGCCACCAGTGATCTACAGGAGAAGGCTTTCTTT.

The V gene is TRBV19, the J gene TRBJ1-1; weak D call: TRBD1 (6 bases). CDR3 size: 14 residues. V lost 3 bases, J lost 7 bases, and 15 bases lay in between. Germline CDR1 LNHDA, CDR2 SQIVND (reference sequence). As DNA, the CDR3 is TGTGCCAGTAGTATTAGGCAGGGGTTTTATGAAGCTTTCTTT. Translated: CASSIRQGFYEAFF.

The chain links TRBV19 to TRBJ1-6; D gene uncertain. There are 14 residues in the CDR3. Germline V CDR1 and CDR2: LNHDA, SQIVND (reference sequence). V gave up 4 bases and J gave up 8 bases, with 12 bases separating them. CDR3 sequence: CASSRQSRDSPLHF. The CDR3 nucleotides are TGTGCCAGTAGTAGGCAATCGCGAGATTCACCCCTCCACTTT.

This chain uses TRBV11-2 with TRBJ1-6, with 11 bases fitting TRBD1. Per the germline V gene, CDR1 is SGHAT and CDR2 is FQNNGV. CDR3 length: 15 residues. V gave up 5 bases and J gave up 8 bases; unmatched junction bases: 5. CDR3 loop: CASSPGQGAYSPLHF. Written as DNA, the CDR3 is TGTGCCAGCAGCCCCGGACAGGGGGCATATTCACCCCTCCACTTT. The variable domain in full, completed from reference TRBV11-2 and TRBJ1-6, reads EAGVAQSPRYKIIEKRQSVAFWCNPISGHATLYWYQQILGQGPKLLIQFQNNGVVDDSQLPKDRFSAERLKGVDSTLKIQPAKLEDSAVYLCASSPGQGAYSPLHFGNGTRLTVT.

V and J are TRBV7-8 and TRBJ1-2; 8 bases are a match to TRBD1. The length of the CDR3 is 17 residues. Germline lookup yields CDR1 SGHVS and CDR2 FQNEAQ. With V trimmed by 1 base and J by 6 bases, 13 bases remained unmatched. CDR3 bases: TGTGCCAGCAGCTTAGTCCCTATTCCCGGGACAGGTAATGGCTACACCTTC. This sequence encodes CASSLVPIPGTGNGYTF.

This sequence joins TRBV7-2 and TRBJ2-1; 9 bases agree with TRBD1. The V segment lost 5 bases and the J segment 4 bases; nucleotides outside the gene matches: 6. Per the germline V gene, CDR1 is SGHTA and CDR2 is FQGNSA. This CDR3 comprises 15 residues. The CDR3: CASSRRDRVYNEQFF. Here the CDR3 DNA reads TGTGCCAGCAGCCGTCGGGACAGGGTTTACAATGAGCAGTTCTTC. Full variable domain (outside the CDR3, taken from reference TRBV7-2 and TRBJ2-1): GAGVSQSPSNKVTEKGKDVELRCDPISGHTALYWYRQSLGQGLEFLIYFQGNSAPDKSGLPSDRFSAERTGGSVSTLTIQRTQQEDSAVYLCASSRRDRVYNEQFFGPGTRLTVL.